The subject of this entry is one T cell receptor beta chain. The antigen is undetermined. Profiled with immunoSEQ multiplex PCR; TCRdb holds only in-frame clones, not every one. The repertoire holds fewer than 150,000 clones, with more than 80% as singletons. The sample belongs to a study of T cell responses to AZD1222 COVID-19 vaccine. About the research overall: Second-dose intervals near 4 or 12 weeks were combined.

Study-level points and caveats: Unmutated variant regions are reportedly targeted by nearly half of spike-specific TCRs. Once two AZD1222 doses were given, Spike-specific TCR breadth and depth went up. Females made up more of the donors, who were largely white British, and clonal diversity may have come out too low.

V shed 1 base and J shed 1 base, with 8 bases lying between them. The CDR3 contains 15 residues. Per germline, CDR1 LNHDA and CDR2 SQIVND (reference sequence). The chain couples TRBV19 to TRBJ1-5, with D possibly TRBD1 on 6 matching bases. The material sequenced was peripheral blood, taken on day 0 of AZD1222 vaccination. The TCR was taken from an adult in good health. The CDR3 sequence is CASSIGGLSNQPQHF. In nucleotides, the CDR3 is TGTGCCAGTAGTATAGGGGGGCTGAGCAATCAGCCCCAGCATTTT.